The 15 T cell receptor beta chains reported below all come from one sample, sequenced in a study of T cells in Graves' hyperthyroidism and ophthalmopathy. Amplification of TCR beta CDR3 regions used RNA as the template. A first-round RT-PCR of the TCR CDR3 used the HTBI primer set. From the multiplex PCR reads, TCRdb called clonotypes with MiXCR, one entry per CDR3 protein. Of about 250,000 distinct CDR3 sequences listed, 22% are singletons. The sequenced sample consisted of blood. The receptor set was obtained from a man aged 30 to 39 with Graves' ophthalmopathy.

The table lists this clonotype with a few counts. The chain joins TRBV28 to TRBJ1-6; D gene ambiguous. CDR1 MDHEN and CDR2 SYDVKM come from the germline V gene. The CDR3 extends over 13 amino acids. Trimming left V 8 bases short and J 7 bases short, with 12 bases between. The CDR3 sequence is CASAINRNSPLHF. In DNA, the CDR3 is TGTGCCAGCGCTATAAATAGAAATTCACCCCTCCACTTT. Full variable domain (missing parts from reference TRBV28 and TRBJ1-6): DVKVTQSSRYLVKRTGEKVFLECVQDMDHENMFWYRQDPGLGLRLIYFSYDVKMKEKGDIPEGYSVSREKKERFSLILESASTNQTSMYLCASAINRNSPLHFGNGTRLTVT.

In nucleotides, the CDR3 is TGCAGTGCTAAGATAGGGGGGTACGAGCAGTACTTC. Its translation is CSAKIGGYEQYF. This rearrangement joins TRBV20-1 to TRBJ2-7; D is perhaps TRBD1 or TRBD2 (6 bases each). CDR1 is DFQATT and CDR2 is SNEGSKA in the germline V gene (reference sequence). V gave up 4 bases and J gave up 4 bases, with 11 bases separating them. CDR3 length equals 12 residues.

This clonotype was detected a few times. V usage is TRBV6-2 or TRBV6-3 and J usage is TRBJ2-3; D uncertain. V lost 5 bases and J 2 bases, leaving 17 bases between the germline ends. Per germline, CDR1 MNHEY and CDR2 SVGEGT. This CDR3 has 16 residues. Here the CDR3 DNA reads TGTGCCAGCAGTGACGCACACGGAGAACTCACAGATACGCAGTATTTT. Its translation: CASSDAHGELTDTQYF.

This chain uses TRBV11-1 with TRBJ1-2; weak D call: TRBD1 (5 bases). V lost 4 bases and J lost 12, with 12 bases in between. The length of the CDR3 is 11 residues. In germline, CDR1 is SGHAT, CDR2 FQDESV (reference sequence). In DNA form, the CDR3 reads TGTGCCAGCAGCTCGGGACCTTGGGACACCTTC. Translated, it gives CASSSGPWDTF.

This clonotype was seen many times. The chain carries TRBV2 and TRBJ2-1, with D perhaps TRBD2 (5 bases). The CDR3 consists of 15 residues. The germline V gene has CDR1 SNHLY and CDR2 FYNNEI. With 6 bases removed from V and 9 bases from J, the gap between germline ends came to 21 bases. CDR3 bases: TGTGCCAGCAGGTTATCGGGATTGGACCGGCCTGAGCAGTTCTTC. Translation gives CASRLSGLDRPEQFF.

This clonotype was seen ten or more times. This sequence joins TRBV2 and TRBJ2-5; D gene ambiguous. There are 12 residues in the CDR3. Trimming stripped 3 bases from V and 7 bases from J, with 9 bases between. Germline V CDR1 and CDR2: SNHLY, FYNNEI. The DNA for the CDR3 is TGTGCCAGCAGTGACGGTTTCGGGACCCAGTACTTC. Translation gives CASSDGFGTQYF.

This clonotype was seen repeatedly, ten times or more. The J gene is TRBJ2-4, the V gene TRBV11-2; D gene unclear. This CDR3 spans 15 amino acids. Germline CDR1 reads SGHAT; CDR2 reads FQNNGV. V lost 2 bases to trimming and J lost 3 bases, with 11 bases between them. DNA of the CDR3: TGTGCCAGCAGCTTAAGCCGGGTCGGCAAAAACATTCAGTACTTC. It encodes CASSLSRVGKNIQYF.

The V call is TRBV11-2, the J call TRBJ2-1, with D tentatively TRBD1 or TRBD2 (5 bases each). The CDR3 runs 13 residues. The V end was cut by 5 bases, the J end by 9 bases, with 14 bases between. The V gene's germline CDR1 is SGHAT and CDR2 FQNNGV. The CDR3 region is CASSPGTILEQFF. The DNA for the CDR3 is TGTGCCAGCAGCCCGGGGACCATCCTTGAGCAGTTCTTC.

This clonotype was recorded many times. The chain has TRBV28 and TRBJ1-5; the D is unclear. The CDR3 runs to 13 residues. V shed 10 bases and J shed 4 bases, with 14 bases lying between them. Germline V gene data show CDR1 as MDHEN and CDR2 as SYDVKM. CDR3 sequence: CAISLESNQPQHF. CDR3 nucleotides: TGTGCCATCTCATTGGAGTCGAATCAGCCCCAGCATTTT.

This clonotype was seen only a few times. The chain couples TRBV11-2 to TRBJ2-3, with D perhaps matching TRBD2 (6 bases). With 5 bases removed from V and 2 bases from J, the gap between germline ends came to 14 bases. This CDR3 contains 15 residues. Germline CDR1 and CDR2: SGHAT and FQNNGV. CDR3 sequence reads: CASSLKAGLTDTQYF. The CDR3 region has the DNA TGTGCCAGCAGCCTAAAAGCGGGCCTCACAGATACGCAGTATTTT.

The rearrangement uses TRBV3-1 and TRBJ2-3; TRBD2 aligns across 9 bases. The CDR3 contains 18 residues. Germline lookup yields CDR1 LGHDT and CDR2 YNNKEL (reference sequence). J lost 2 bases, V lost 5 bases, and 14 bases had no gene match. CDR3 bases: TGTGCCAGCAGCGACGCCTTTAGCGGGAGACGGTTCACAGATACGCAGTATTTT. This translates into CASSDAFSGRRFTDTQYF.

This clonotype was counted a few times. CDR3 loop: CASSTGQGLLGLETQYF. As DNA, the CDR3 is TGTGCCAGTAGTACGGGACAGGGACTCCTCGGTTTAGAGACCCAGTACTTC. This chain joins TRBV19 and TRBJ2-5, with 9 bases lining up with TRBD1. CDR1 and CDR2 from the germline V gene are LNHDA and SQIVND (reference sequence). This CDR3 spans 17 amino acids. Trimming at V came to 4 bases and at J to 4 bases, leaving 13 bases not matched to a gene.

The chain joins TRBV18 to TRBJ2-5, with 7 bases identical to TRBD1. There are 15 residues in the CDR3. V lost 5 bases to trimming and J lost 5 bases; unmatched junction nucleotides: 11. The germline gives CDR1 KGHSH, CDR2 LQKENI. CDR3 amino acids: CASSKGQALGETQYF. The CDR3 DNA sequence: TGTGCCAGCTCAAAAGGACAGGCCCTTGGGGAGACCCAGTACTTC. The whole variable domain, remainder taken from reference TRBV18 and TRBJ2-5, is NAGVMQNPRHLVRRRGQEARLRCSPMKGHSHVYWYRQLPEEGLKFMVYLQKENIIDESGMPKERFSAEFPKEGPSILRIQQVVRGDSAAYFCASSKGQALGETQYFGPGTRLLVL.

This clonotype was found many times. The chain links TRBV24-1 to TRBJ2-1, with D tentatively TRBD1 (5 bases). V was clipped by 4 bases and J by 1 base, with 16 bases between them. Germline V gives CDR1 KGHDR, CDR2 SFDVKD. This CDR3 is 17 amino acids long. CDR3 in DNA: TGTGCCACCAGTGACCGCACCCGGGCAGGGTCCTACAATGAGCAGTTCTTC. Amino acids: CATSDRTRAGSYNEQFF.

In this sample, this clonotype turned up a few times. At one end the junction does not follow the germline gene, possibly because of a read error. This chain links TRBV28 with TRBJ2-5, with a tentative D call TRBD2 (5 bases). Germline CDR1 is MDHEN and CDR2 is SYDVKM. The CDR3 is made up of 15 amino acids. The CDR3 bases are TGTGCCAGCAGATCACCGTACTCATCTAGGGAGACCCGGTACTTC. Protein: CASRSPYSSRETRYF.